One sample yielded the 30 T cell receptor beta chains listed below, sequenced in a study of patients and donors after allogeneic stem cell transplantation. TCRdb re-called the RT-PCR reads through MiXCR, storing one row per CDR3 protein. This repertoire shows 25,000 to 40,000 distinct CDR3 sequences, roughly 38% found once; its top ten account for 76%. The specimen was blood, either unsorted or a sorted T cell fraction (not recorded which). The receptors shown here come from a human donor who was either an allogeneic HSCT recipient or a stem cell or donor lymphocyte infusion donor (not recorded which). It is not recorded whose cells these are; they may come from a transplant donor.

The V and J genes are TRBV29-1 and TRBJ1-1; D not certain. This CDR3 has 13 residues. Germline CDR1 SQVTM, CDR2 ANQGSEA. V shed 6 bases and J shed 0 bases, with 11 bases lying between them. CDR3 DNA sequence: TGCAGCGTGCAAGGTTTCTTGAACACTGAAGCTTTCTTT. As protein: CSVQGFLNTEAFF.

The chain is built from TRBV27 and TRBJ1-2; D possibly corresponds to TRBD1 (6 bases). The germline V and J ends were trimmed by 0 bases and 2 bases, with 10 bases remaining between them. Germline-derived CDR1 and CDR2 are MNHEY and SMNVEV (reference sequence). The CDR3 sequence is 15 residues long. CDR3 coding DNA: TGTGCCAGCAGTTTATCCCACAGGGTAAACTATGGCTACACCTTC. Amino acids: CASSLSHRVNYGYTF.

This clonotype was seen more than once but under ten times. The V call is TRBV11-2, the J call TRBJ1-1; D might be TRBD1 (5 bases). Trimming removed 4 bases at V and 3 bases at J, with 12 bases between. This CDR3 has 14 amino acids. CDR1 SGHAT and CDR2 FQNNGV come from the germline V gene. CDR3 in DNA: TGTGCCAGCAGCTATGACAGCGTGGACACTGAAGCTTTCTTT. Translation: CASSYDSVDTEAFF.

The V gene is TRBV18, the J gene TRBJ1-1; unclear D gene. V lost 3 bases, J lost 4 bases, and 12 bases lay in between. Germline V gene data show CDR1 as KGHSH and CDR2 as LQKENI. The CDR3 loop spans 14 amino acids. The CDR3 bases are TGTGCCAGCTCACCTTCAGGTGATCGCACTGAAGCTTTCTTT. Its translation is CASSPSGDRTEAFF.

The CDR3 protein is CSATESVLADSTDTQYF. The DNA for the CDR3 is TGCAGTGCTACGGAAAGTGTGCTAGCGGACTCCACAGATACGCAGTATTTT. The chain has TRBV20-1 and TRBJ2-3; 7 bases agree with TRBD2. Germline V gives CDR1 DFQATT, CDR2 SNEGSKA (reference sequence). V shed 4 bases and J 2 bases; nucleotides not matched to a gene: 15. The CDR3 has 17 amino acids.

The chain employs TRBV20-1 and TRBJ2-3; 7 nucleotides align to TRBD2. CDR1 and CDR2 from the germline V gene are DFQATT and SNEGSKA (reference sequence). The CDR3 contains 16 residues. The V segment lost 3 bases and the J segment 4 bases; nucleotides outside the gene matches: 13. CDR3 residues: CSASGRVGGKPDTQYF. As DNA, the CDR3 is TGCAGTGCTAGCGGACGAGTGGGAGGGAAACCAGATACGCAGTATTTT.

This clonotype showed up just a few times. The chain joins TRBV7-2 to TRBJ1-1; 8 bases line up with TRBD1. Germline CDR1 and CDR2: SGHTA and FQGNSA. This CDR3 is built from 15 residues. V trimming: 1 base; J trimming: 1 base; junction bases outside the gene matches: 2. The CDR3 coding sequence is TGTGCCAGCAGCTTAGTCGGGACAGGGAACACTGAAGCTTTCTTT. Its protein product is CASSLVGTGNTEAFF.

This chain joins TRBV7-2 and TRBJ1-5; D unclear. This CDR3 comprises 12 residues. CDR1 and CDR2 (germline): SGHTA, FQGNSA. V gave up 1 base and J gave up 9 bases, with 7 bases separating them. The DNA of the CDR3 is TGTGCCAGCAGCTTAGAGGGCCCGCCCCAGCATTTT. Amino acid sequence: CASSLEGPPQHF. The variable domain in full, with the rest retrieved from reference TRBV7-2 and TRBJ1-5, is GAGVSQSPSNKVTEKGKDVELRCDPISGHTALYWYRQSLGQGLEFLIYFQGNSAPDKSGLPSDRFSAERTGGSVSTLTIQRTQQEDSAVYLCASSLEGPPQHFGDGTRLSIL.

CDR3: CASSLVPGRATEAFF. DNA for the CDR3: TGTGCCAGCAGCTTAGTTCCAGGGCGGGCCACTGAAGCTTTCTTT. V is TRBV7-2 and J is TRBJ1-1; a possible D gene is TRBD1 (5 bases). With 1 base removed from V and 4 bases from J, the gap between germline ends came to 13 bases. The CDR3 consists of 15 residues. Germline CDR1 and CDR2: SGHTA and FQGNSA.

The table lists this clonotype with a few counts. The rearrangement links TRBV9 to TRBJ1-3; D unclear. V lost 0 bases to trimming and J lost 7 bases, with 11 bases between them. The CDR3 has 14 amino acids. Per germline, CDR1 SGDLS and CDR2 YYNGEE. DNA for the CDR3: TGTGCCAGCAGCGTAGCTTCAACCTGGAACACCATATATTTT. This sequence encodes CASSVASTWNTIYF. The variable domain in full, completed from reference TRBV9 and TRBJ1-3, reads DSGVTQTPKHLITATGQRVTLRCSPRSGDLSVYWYQQSLDQGLQFLIQYYNGEERAKGNILERFSAQQFPDLHSELNLSSLELGDSALYFCASSVASTWNTIYFGEGSWLTVV.

CDR3 DNA: TGTGCCAGCAGCTTAGGGCAGGAATATGGCTACACCTTC. It encodes CASSLGQEYGYTF. The genes are TRBV7-2 and TRBJ1-2; unclear D gene. The CDR3 loop spans 13 amino acids. V lost 1 base to trimming and J lost 5 bases, with 8 bases between them. Germline V gene sequence: CDR1 SGHTA, CDR2 FQGNSA.

The rearrangement links TRBV10-3 to TRBJ2-1; 8 nucleotides line up with TRBD2. The CDR3 is 14 amino acids. Trimming removed 7 bases from V and 6 bases from J; junction bases left unmatched: 8. Germline V gene data show CDR1 as ENHRY and CDR2 as SYGVKD. CDR3 in amino acids: CAIKPGLDFNEQFF. The CDR3 DNA is TGTGCCATCAAGCCGGGACTAGATTTCAATGAGCAGTTCTTC.

This clonotype came up a few times. The chain employs TRBV4-3 and TRBJ1-6; D perhaps matches TRBD1 (6 bases). V was shortened by 4 bases and J by 9 bases, with 19 bases between the two germline ends. The germline V gene encodes CDR1 LGHNA and CDR2 YSLEER. The CDR3 sequence is 16 residues long. The CDR3 is CASSPQGRSIGSPLHF. The CDR3 bases are TGCGCCAGCAGCCCGCAGGGGAGGAGTATTGGTTCACCCCTCCACTTT.

This clonotype was counted only a few times. The chain links TRBV29-1 to TRBJ2-7; 13 positions match TRBD2. The CDR3 spans 13 residues. Per germline, CDR1 SQVTM and CDR2 ANQGSEA. The V segment lost 6 bases and the J segment 4 bases; nucleotides outside the gene matches: 3. CDR3 nucleotides: TGCAGCGTCACTAGCGGGAGGGCTTACGAGCAGTACTTC. It specifies CSVTSGRAYEQYF.

The chain carries TRBV3-1 and TRBJ2-1, with 11 positions matching TRBD2. Germline V CDR1 and CDR2: LGHDT, YNNKEL (reference sequence). The length of the CDR3 is 17 residues. V shed 2 bases, J shed 10 bases, and the junction held 13 bases outside the gene matches. The CDR3 nucleotides read TGTGCCAGCAGCCAAATTTGGGTAGCGGGGGGGCCTTTGGAGCAGTTCTTC. As protein: CASSQIWVAGGPLEQFF.

This clonotype was observed at least ten times. The rearrangement uses TRBV5-1 and TRBJ1-1, with D possibly being TRBD1 (5 bases). This CDR3 has 14 residues. Germline values: CDR1 SGHRS, CDR2 YFSETQ. V lost 5 bases to trimming and J lost 0 bases, with 11 bases between them. CDR3 in DNA: TGCGCCAGCAGACTAGGGACGGTGAACACTGAAGCTTTCTTT. Translating it yields CASRLGTVNTEAFF.

This clonotype was observed a handful of times. CDR3 loop: CASSNGRGGQPQHF. CDR3 in DNA: TGTGCCAGCAGCAACGGGAGGGGAGGTCAGCCCCAGCATTTT. This chain connects TRBV21-1 to TRBJ1-5. TRBV21-1 is a known pseudogene. CDR3 length equals 14 residues.

This chain connects TRBV7-9 to TRBJ2-3; TRBD2 might be the D (6 bases). Germline lookup yields CDR1 SEHNR and CDR2 FQNEAQ (reference sequence). The CDR3 extends over 16 amino acids. V was clipped by 7 bases and J by 3 bases, with 20 bases between them. CDR3 DNA: TGTGCCAGCACTACGAGAACAACGGGGACTACAGATACGCAGTATTTT. It specifies CASTTRTTGTTDTQYF.

This clonotype appeared a few times. V and J are TRBV12-3 or TRBV12-4 and TRBJ1-2; 9 positions match TRBD1. V was clipped by 8 bases and J by 7 bases; unmatched bases: 11. The CDR3 runs 14 residues. CDR3 DNA sequence: TGTGCCAGCGGCAACCCACAGGGGGCGGCTGGCTACACCTTC. This sequence encodes CASGNPQGAAGYTF.

This clonotype occurred once. The chain recombines TRBV5-6 with TRBJ2-1; a possible D gene is TRBD1 (6 bases). The CDR3 sequence is 14 residues long. Germline V gene lookup returns CDR1 SGHDT and CDR2 YYEEEE. Trimming removed 0 bases at V and 6 bases at J, with 10 bases between. The CDR3 is CASSLVHRVNEQFF. The CDR3 DNA reads TGTGCCAGCAGCTTGGTACACAGGGTCAATGAGCAGTTCTTC. Full variable domain (outside the CDR3, taken from reference TRBV5-6 and TRBJ2-1): DAGVTQSPTHLIKTRGQQVTLRCSPKSGHDTVSWYQQALGQGPQFIFQYYEEEERQRGNFPDRFSGHQFPNYSSELNVNALLLGDSALYLCASSLVHRVNEQFFGPGTRLTVL.

This clonotype was recorded many times. V usage is TRBV4-2 and J usage is TRBJ2-7, with TRBD2 matching over 11 bases. There are 15 residues in the CDR3. In germline, CDR1 is LGHNA, CDR2 YNFKEQ. Trimming removed 0 bases from V and 4 bases from J; junction bases left unmatched: 2. DNA for the CDR3: TGTGCCAGCAGCCAAGAGGGACTAGCGGATTACGAGCAGTACTTC. This encodes CASSQEGLADYEQYF.

The rearrangement joins TRBV12-3 or TRBV12-4 to TRBJ2-2; tentatively, D is TRBD2 (6 bases). This CDR3 contains 17 residues. With 3 bases removed from V and 2 bases from J, the gap between germline ends came to 16 bases. DNA of the CDR3: TGTGCCAGCAGTTTGTGGGGGGTACTCTACAACACCGGGGAGCTGTTTTTT. As protein: CASSLWGVLYNTGELFF.

The rearrangement uses TRBV2 and TRBJ2-4; 8 bases match TRBD1. From germline, CDR1 is SNHLY and CDR2 FYNNEI. CDR3 length: 16 residues. V was pared by 7 bases and J by 2 bases, with 10 bases of the junction left unmatched. Here the CDR3 reads CASKAGQGGTKNIQYF. CDR3 DNA: TGTGCCAGCAAGGCTGGACAGGGAGGAACCAAAAACATTCAGTACTTC.

This chain connects TRBV5-1 to TRBJ2-7; tentative D call: TRBD2 (5 bases). Trimming removed 2 bases at V and 2 bases at J, with 11 bases between. CDR1 is SGHRS, CDR2 YFSETQ, per germline. This CDR3 has 14 residues. The CDR3 sequence: CASSLDLRAYEQYF. As DNA, the CDR3 is TGCGCCAGCAGCTTAGATCTGAGGGCCTACGAGCAGTACTTC.

This clonotype was seen only a few times. This chain joins TRBV3-1 and TRBJ2-1, with D unresolved. Trimming took 1 base from V and 8 from J, leaving 6 bases between them. In germline, CDR1 is LGHDT, CDR2 YNNKEL (reference sequence). This CDR3 has 12 amino acids. The CDR3, as DNA: TGTGCCAGCAGCCAAGTGCAGGATGAGCAGTTCTTC. This encodes CASSQVQDEQFF.

V usage is TRBV5-5 and J usage is TRBJ1-1; tentatively, D is TRBD1 (5 bases). The CDR3 extends over 13 amino acids. Between the trimmed V and J ends, which lost 4 bases and 6 bases, there was a span of 13 bases. Germline V gene data show CDR1 as SGHKS and CDR2 as YYEKEE (reference sequence). The CDR3, as DNA: TGTGCCAGCAGCCCCCCAGGGAGGGCTGAAGCTTTCTTT. Its protein is CASSPPGRAEAFF.

The chain links TRBV29-1 to TRBJ1-1; no clear D gene. Germline CDR1 and CDR2: SQVTM and ANQGSEA. The CDR3 has 11 amino acids. Trimming took 0 bases from V and 6 from J, leaving 5 bases between them. The CDR3 DNA sequence: TGCAGCGTTGAAGAGGACCCTGAAGCTTTCTTT. Encoded protein: CSVEEDPEAFF.

The chain couples TRBV18 to TRBJ2-5, with a possible D match to TRBD1 (6 bases). There are 16 residues in the CDR3. The V end lost 2 bases, the J end lost 5 bases, and 18 bases lay between the germline ends. Germline V gene data show CDR1 as KGHSH and CDR2 as LQKENI. This chain's CDR3 is CASSPDFGGRRETQYF. The CDR3 region has the DNA TGTGCCAGCTCACCAGACTTTGGGGGCCGGCGGGAGACCCAGTACTTC.

The V call is TRBV15, the J call TRBJ1-5; D uncertain. V dropped 5 bases and J dropped 3 bases, with 8 bases sitting between them. CDR1 LNHNV and CDR2 YYDKDF come from the germline V gene (reference sequence). This CDR3 contains 13 residues. CDR3 sequence reads: CATSVHVNQPQHF. The DNA for the CDR3 is TGTGCCACCAGCGTACATGTCAATCAGCCCCAGCATTTT.

A few counts support this clonotype. The chain couples TRBV20-1 to TRBJ1-3; no clear D. The CDR3 runs 13 residues. V was clipped by 2 bases and J by 8 bases, with 13 bases between them. Germline values: CDR1 DFQATT, CDR2 SNEGSKA (reference sequence). The CDR3: CSARQAGMDTIYF. CDR3 in DNA: TGCAGTGCTAGACAGGCTGGGATGGACACCATATATTTT.